These 10 T cell receptor beta chains share one sample of origin, sequenced in a study of blood T cell repertoires in COVID-19. Clones were sequenced by immunoSEQ multiplex PCR, and TCRdb holds only the in-frame ones, with some missing. The sample holds approximately 270,000 clones, around 86% seen once. Sequenced input: peripheral blood. These receptors all come from a middle-aged man with acute or convalescent COVID-19.

The V gene is TRBV20-1, the J gene TRBJ2-5, with D perhaps TRBD2 (6 bases). This CDR3 is 14 amino acids long. Germline CDR1 is DFQATT and CDR2 is SNEGSKA (reference sequence). V lost 3 bases, J lost 5 bases, and 16 bases lay in between. The CDR3 region is CSASRGVVVETQYF. CDR3 coding DNA: TGCAGTGCTAGTCGCGGGGTGGTAGTGGAGACCCAGTACTTC.

V usage is TRBV15 and J usage is TRBJ1-1; D is undetermined. This CDR3 is 16 amino acids long. V was shortened by 0 bases and J by 3 bases, with 14 bases between the two germline ends. Germline V gene data show CDR1 as LNHNV and CDR2 as YYDKDF (reference sequence). CDR3 DNA: TGTGCCACCAGCAGAGATGGAGCGTTTAAGGACACTGAAGCTTTCTTT. Amino acid sequence: CATSRDGAFKDTEAFF.

The chain joins TRBV20-1 to TRBJ2-3; the match to TRBD1 covers 7 bases. Germline V lookup: CDR1 DFQATT, CDR2 SNEGSKA (reference sequence). This CDR3 is built from 11 residues. Trimming took 5 bases from V and 10 from J; bases not matched to a gene: 6. This CDR3 reads CSAWDSPSQYF. DNA for the CDR3: TGCAGTGCTTGGGACAGCCCTTCGCAGTATTTT.

This sequence joins TRBV5-1 and TRBJ1-4; 7 bases match TRBD1. The ends lost 4 bases at V and 8 bases at J; junction bases unmatched: 8. CDR1 SGHRS and CDR2 YFSETQ come from the germline V gene. The CDR3 runs 14 residues. CDR3 sequence (DNA): TGCGCCAGCAGCCAGAGGGGGCTTCGGGAAAAACTGTTTTTT. Amino acids: CASSQRGLREKLFF.

The rearrangement links TRBV6-5 to TRBJ1-4, with D hard to call. Germline assignment: CDR1 MNHEY and CDR2 SVGAGI. The CDR3 has 15 amino acids. Trimming pared 0 bases from V and 7 bases from J, leaving 12 bases between. The CDR3 nucleotides are TGTGCCAGCAGTTACTCGGAGGGAAGAGGTGAAAAACTGTTTTTT. It specifies CASSYSEGRGEKLFF.

The chain recombines TRBV12-3 or TRBV12-4 with TRBJ1-5; possible D gene TRBD1, 5 bases. The germline V and J ends were trimmed by 6 bases and 2 bases, with 8 bases remaining between them. The CDR3 contains 13 residues. CDR3 coding DNA: TGTGCCAGCAGAGGGGTAGGCAATCAGCCCCAGCATTTT. Its protein product is CASRGVGNQPQHF.

The chain employs TRBV5-6 and TRBJ1-5; no reliable D call. V dropped 4 bases and J dropped 7 bases, with 9 bases sitting between them. The CDR3 sequence is 12 residues long. Germline V lookup: CDR1 SGHDT, CDR2 YYEEEE. CDR3 region: CASSPRGQPQHF. The DNA of the CDR3 is TGTGCCAGCAGCCCGCGCGGGCAGCCCCAGCATTTT.

The J gene is TRBJ2-7, the V gene TRBV4-2; 10 bases align to TRBD1. Germline CDR1 reads LGHNA; CDR2 reads YNFKEQ. The CDR3 runs to 17 residues. The V segment lost 0 bases and the J segment 0 bases; nucleotides outside the gene matches: 5. CDR3 region: CASSQEDRDRGSYEQYF. The CDR3 DNA is TGTGCCAGCAGCCAAGAGGACCGGGACAGGGGCTCCTACGAGCAGTACTTC.

This clone was recorded only once. The chain joins TRBV30 to TRBJ2-1; the match to TRBD2 covers 8 bases. Germline V gives CDR1 GTSNPN, CDR2 SVGIG (reference sequence). The CDR3 length is 15 residues. CDR3 amino acids: CARGAGGFHYNEQFF. CDR3 nucleotides: TGTGCTCGGGGGGCGGGGGGCTTTCACTACAATGAGCAGTTCTTC.

This chain uses TRBV2 with TRBJ2-3; 8 positions agree with TRBD1. The CDR3 consists of 16 residues. The germline V gene has CDR1 SNHLY and CDR2 FYNNEI. The V gene end was trimmed by 6 bases and the J gene end by 2 bases; junction bases not matched to a gene: 10. CDR3 sequence reads: CASRPSETGVTDTQYF. Here the CDR3 DNA reads TGTGCCAGCAGACCCTCCGAGACAGGGGTCACAGATACGCAGTATTTT.